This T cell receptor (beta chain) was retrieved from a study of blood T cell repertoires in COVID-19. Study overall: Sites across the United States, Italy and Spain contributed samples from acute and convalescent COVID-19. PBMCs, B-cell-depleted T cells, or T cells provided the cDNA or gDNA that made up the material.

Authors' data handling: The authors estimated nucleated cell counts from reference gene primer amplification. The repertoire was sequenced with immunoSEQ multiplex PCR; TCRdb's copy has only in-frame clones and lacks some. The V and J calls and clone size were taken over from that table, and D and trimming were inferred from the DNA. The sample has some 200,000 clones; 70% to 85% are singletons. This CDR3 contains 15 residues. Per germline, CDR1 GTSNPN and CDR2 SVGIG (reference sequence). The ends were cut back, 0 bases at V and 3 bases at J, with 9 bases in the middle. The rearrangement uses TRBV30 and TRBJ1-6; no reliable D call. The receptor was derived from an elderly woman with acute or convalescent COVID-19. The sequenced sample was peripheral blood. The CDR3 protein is CAWSVKANYNSPLHF. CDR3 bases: TGTGCCTGGAGTGTAAAAGCCAACTATAATTCACCCCTCCACTTT.